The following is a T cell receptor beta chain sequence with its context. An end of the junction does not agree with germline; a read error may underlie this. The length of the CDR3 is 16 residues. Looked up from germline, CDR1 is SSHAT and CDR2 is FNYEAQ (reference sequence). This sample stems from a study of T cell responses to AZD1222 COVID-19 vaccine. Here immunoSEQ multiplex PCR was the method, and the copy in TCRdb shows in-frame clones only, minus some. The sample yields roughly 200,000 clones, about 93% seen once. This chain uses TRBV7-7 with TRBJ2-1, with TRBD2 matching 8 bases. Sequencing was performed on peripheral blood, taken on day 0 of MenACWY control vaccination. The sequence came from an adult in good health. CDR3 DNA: TGTGCTAGCAGCTTAGCGCAGGGACTAGATTACAATGAGCAGTTCTTC. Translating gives CASSLAQGLDYNEQFF.